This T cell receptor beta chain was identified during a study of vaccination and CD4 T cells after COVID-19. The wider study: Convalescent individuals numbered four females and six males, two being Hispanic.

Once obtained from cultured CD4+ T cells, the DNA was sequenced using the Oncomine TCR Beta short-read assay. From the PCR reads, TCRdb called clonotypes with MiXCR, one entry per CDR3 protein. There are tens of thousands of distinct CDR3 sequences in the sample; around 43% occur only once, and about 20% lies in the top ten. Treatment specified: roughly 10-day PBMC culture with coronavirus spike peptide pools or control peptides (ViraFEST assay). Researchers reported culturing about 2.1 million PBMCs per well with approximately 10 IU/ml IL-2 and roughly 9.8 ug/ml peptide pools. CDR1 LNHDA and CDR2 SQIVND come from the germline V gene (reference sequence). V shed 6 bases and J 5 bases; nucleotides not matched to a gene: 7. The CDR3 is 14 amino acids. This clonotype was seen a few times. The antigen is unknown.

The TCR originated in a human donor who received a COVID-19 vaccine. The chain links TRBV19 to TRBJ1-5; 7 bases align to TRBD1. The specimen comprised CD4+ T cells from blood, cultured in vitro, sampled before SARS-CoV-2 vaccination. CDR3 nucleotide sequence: TGTGCCAGTAGGTTTAGGGGGCTGTATCAGCCCCAGCATTTT. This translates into CASRFRGLYQPQHF.